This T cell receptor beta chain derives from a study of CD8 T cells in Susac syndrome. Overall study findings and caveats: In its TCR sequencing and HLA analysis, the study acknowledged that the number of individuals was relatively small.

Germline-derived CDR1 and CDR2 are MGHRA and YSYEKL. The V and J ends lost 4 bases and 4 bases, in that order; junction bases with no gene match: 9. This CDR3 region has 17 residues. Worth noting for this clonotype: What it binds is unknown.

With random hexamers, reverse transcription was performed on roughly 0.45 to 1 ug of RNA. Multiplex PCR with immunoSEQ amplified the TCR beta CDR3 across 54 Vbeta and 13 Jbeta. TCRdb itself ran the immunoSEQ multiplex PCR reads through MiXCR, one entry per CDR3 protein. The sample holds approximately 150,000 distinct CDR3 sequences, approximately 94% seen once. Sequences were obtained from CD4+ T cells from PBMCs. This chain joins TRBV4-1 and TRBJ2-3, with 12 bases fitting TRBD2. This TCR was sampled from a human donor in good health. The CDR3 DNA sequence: TGCGCCAGCAGCCCACAGAATCTAGCGGGAGGGCCAGATACGCAGTATTTT. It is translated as CASSPQNLAGGPDTQYF.